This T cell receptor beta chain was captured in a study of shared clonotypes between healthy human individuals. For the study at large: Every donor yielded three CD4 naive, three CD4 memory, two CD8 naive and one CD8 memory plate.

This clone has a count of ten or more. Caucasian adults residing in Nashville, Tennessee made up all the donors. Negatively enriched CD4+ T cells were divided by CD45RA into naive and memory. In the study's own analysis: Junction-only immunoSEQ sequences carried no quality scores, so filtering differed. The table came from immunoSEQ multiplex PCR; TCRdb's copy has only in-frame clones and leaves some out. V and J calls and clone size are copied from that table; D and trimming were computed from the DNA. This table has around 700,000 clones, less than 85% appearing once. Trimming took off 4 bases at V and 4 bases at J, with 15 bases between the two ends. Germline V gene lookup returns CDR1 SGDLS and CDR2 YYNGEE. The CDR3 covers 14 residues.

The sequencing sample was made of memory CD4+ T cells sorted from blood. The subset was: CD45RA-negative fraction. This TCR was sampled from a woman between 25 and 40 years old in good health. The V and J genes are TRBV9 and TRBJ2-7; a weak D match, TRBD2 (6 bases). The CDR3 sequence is CASSYRGTPYEQYF. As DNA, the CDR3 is TGTGCCAGCAGCTACCGGGGGACCCCTTACGAGCAGTACTTC.